A selection of T cell receptor beta chains follows, all from one sample in a study of blood T cell repertoires in COVID-19. Some clones are missing from TCRdb's copy, which holds only in-frame ones; the method was immunoSEQ multiplex PCR. The table shows over 55,000 clones, with about 84% occurring only once. The sequencing sample was made of peripheral blood. These receptor sequences come from a human donor in a cohort sampled during active COVID-19. Both conserved end residues are part of each CDR3. The listing skips clone size in some rows; elsewhere it reads once, few, many or a size class.

>TRBJ2-3|TRBV5-1|.
CASSLSDFDRDTQYF
>TRBJ2-7|TRBV6-6|.
CASSYSSGTEQYF
>TRBJ1-1|TRBV7-2|.
CASSFADLNTEAFF
>TRBJ1-5|TRBV10-3|.
CAISESGGNQPQHF
>TRBJ1-1|TRBV3-1/TRBV3-2|.
CASSPDRDGTEAFF
>TRBJ2-2|TRBV28|.
CASRTGNTGELFF
>TRBJ2-5|TRBV6-5|.
CASSYMRGTSQETQYF
>TRBJ1-3|TRBV5-1|few
CASSVGGGNTIYF
>TRBJ1-6|TRBV4-1|.
CASRTVGSSPLHF
>TRBJ1-1|TRBV11-2|.
CASSRGPDRGRNTEAFF
>TRBJ2-5|TRBV7-9|.
CASSLSGQGVQTQYF
>TRBJ1-2|TRBV18|.
CASSPSGGMADGYTF
>TRBJ1-2|TRBV6-5|once
CASRPPGQLYGYTF
>TRBJ2-3|TRBV5-1|.
CASSSAGGGDTQYF
>TRBJ1-5|TRBV30|once
CAWSRDRGFSRSNQPQHF
>TRBJ2-1|TRBV6-4|.
CASSASGGVGGNEQFF
>TRBJ2-3|TRBV5-4|.
CASSRAGGSTDTQYF
>TRBJ1-1|TRBV5-1|.
CASSLAGQTATEAFF
>TRBJ1-1|TRBV6-5|few
CASSFQQEMNTEAFF
>TRBJ1-2|TRBV7-2|.
CASSVTRQFLYGYTF
>TRBJ2-7|TRBV5-5|.
CASSLYRGGSYEQYF
>TRBJ2-2|TRBV5-1|once
CASSDRGGVTGELFF
>TRBJ1-1|TRBV3-1/TRBV3-2|.
CASSQARNRGNTEAFF
>TRBJ1-2|TRBV7-9|.
CASSFQDYSFVGYTF
>TRBJ2-7|TRBV9|.
CASSVLAGAGNEQYF
>TRBJ1-5|TRBV5-3|.
CARSLRRRHHSNQPQHF
>TRBJ2-5|TRBV7-3|once
CASSRARTGGTETQYF
>TRBJ1-1|TRBV4-1|.
CASSQVTGRNTEAFF
>TRBJ2-3|TRBV11-2|.
CASSEGSDTQYF
>TRBJ2-2|TRBV5-1|.
CASSLSTGVTGELFF
>TRBJ2-7|TRBV3-1/TRBV3-2|.
CASSQNRMSYEQYF
>TRBJ1-3|TRBV19|.
CASSITGSSGNTIYF
>TRBJ1-6|TRBV5-1|.
CASRAAYRVKLDSPLHF
>TRBJ1-6|TRBV6-5|.
CASRDSSFNNSPLHF
>TRBJ2-7|TRBV5-1|.
CASSLGQGPYEQYF
>TRBJ2-1|TRBV18|.
CASSTFWSSGTYNEQFF
>TRBJ2-1|TRBV24-1|once
CATSAGGWNEQFF